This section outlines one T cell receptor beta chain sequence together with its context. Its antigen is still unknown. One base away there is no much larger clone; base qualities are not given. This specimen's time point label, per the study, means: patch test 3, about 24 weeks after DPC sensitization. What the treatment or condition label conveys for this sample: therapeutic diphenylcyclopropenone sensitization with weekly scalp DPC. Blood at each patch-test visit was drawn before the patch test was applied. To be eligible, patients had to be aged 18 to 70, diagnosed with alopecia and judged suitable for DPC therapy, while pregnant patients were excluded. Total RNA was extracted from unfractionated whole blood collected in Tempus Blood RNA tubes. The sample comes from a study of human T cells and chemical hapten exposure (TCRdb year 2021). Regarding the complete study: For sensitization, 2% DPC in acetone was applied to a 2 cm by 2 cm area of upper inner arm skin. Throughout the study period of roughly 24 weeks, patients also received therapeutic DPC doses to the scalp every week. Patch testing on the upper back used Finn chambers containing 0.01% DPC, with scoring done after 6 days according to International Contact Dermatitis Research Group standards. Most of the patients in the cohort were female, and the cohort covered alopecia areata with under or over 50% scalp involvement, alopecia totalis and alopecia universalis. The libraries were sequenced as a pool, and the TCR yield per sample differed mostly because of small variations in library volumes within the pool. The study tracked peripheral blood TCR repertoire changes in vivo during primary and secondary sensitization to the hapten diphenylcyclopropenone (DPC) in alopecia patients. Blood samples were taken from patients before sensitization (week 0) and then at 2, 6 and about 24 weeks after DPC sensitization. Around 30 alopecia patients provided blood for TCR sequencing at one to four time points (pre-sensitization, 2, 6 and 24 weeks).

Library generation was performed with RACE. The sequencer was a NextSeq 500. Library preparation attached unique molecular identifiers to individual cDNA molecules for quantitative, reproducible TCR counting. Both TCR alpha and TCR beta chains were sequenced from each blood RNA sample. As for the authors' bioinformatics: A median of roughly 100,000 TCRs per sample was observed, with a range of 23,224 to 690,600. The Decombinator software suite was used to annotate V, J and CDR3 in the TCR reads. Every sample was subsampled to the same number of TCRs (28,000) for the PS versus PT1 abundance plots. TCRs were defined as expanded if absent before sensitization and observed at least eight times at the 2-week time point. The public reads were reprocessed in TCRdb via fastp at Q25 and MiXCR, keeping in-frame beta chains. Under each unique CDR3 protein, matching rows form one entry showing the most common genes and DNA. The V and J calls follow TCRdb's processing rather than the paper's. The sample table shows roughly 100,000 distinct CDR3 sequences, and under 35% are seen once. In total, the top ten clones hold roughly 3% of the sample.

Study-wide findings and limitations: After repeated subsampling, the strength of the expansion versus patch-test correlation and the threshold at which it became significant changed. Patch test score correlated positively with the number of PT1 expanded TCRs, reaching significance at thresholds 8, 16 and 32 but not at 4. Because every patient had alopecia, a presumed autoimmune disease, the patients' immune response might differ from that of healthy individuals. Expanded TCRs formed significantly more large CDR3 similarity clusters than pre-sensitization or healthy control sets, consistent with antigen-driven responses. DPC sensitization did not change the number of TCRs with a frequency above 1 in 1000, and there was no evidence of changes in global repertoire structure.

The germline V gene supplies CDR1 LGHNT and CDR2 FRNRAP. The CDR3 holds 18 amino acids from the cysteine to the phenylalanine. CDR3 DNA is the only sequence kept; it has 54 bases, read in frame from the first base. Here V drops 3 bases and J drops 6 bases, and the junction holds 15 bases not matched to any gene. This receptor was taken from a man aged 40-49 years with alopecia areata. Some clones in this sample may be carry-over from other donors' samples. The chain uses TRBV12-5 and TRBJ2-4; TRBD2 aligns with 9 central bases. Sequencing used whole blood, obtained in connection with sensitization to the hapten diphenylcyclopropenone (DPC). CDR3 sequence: CASGFPRGTSGRTNIQYF. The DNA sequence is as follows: TGTGCTAGTGGTTTCCCCCGAGGGACCAGCGGGAGGACAAACATTCAGTACTTC.